These T cell receptor beta chains were read from a single sample in a study of circulating CD8 cells and anti-PD-1 response in melanoma. TCRdb redid the calling of the reads with MiXCR, one entry per CDR3 protein. Among about 400 distinct CDR3 sequences listed, 4% to 5.5% were seen once. The sample consisted of CD8+ T cells from PBMCs, taken at baseline or after one month of anti-PD-1 therapy (not recorded which). The receptor source for this set is a human donor with melanoma. Each CDR3 is given with its conserved first and last residue. The order of the fields is D gene, clone size, V gene, J gene, CDR3 protein, CDR3 DNA. The D gene is left open where the match is weak. The size field reads once, few or many counts, or a class when the clone is expanded.

>TRBD1|large|TRBV7-2|TRBJ2-1
CASSRDRSNEQFF
TGTGCCAGCAGTCGGGACAGGTCCAATGAGCAGTTCTTC
>TRBD2|large|TRBV29-1|TRBJ2-1
CSVGETSAYNEQFF
TGCAGCGTTGGGGAGACTAGCGCTTACAATGAGCAGTTCTTC
>TRBD1|large|TRBV7-2|TRBJ2-2
CAGPGTAMTGELFF
TGTGCCGGCCCCGGGACAGCGATGACCGGGGAGCTGTTTTTT
>TRBD1|large|TRBV2|TRBJ1-2
CASLDRGGYGYTF
TGTGCCAGCCTAGACAGGGGAGGGTATGGCTACACCTTC
>TRBD1|medium-sized|TRBV30|TRBJ1-3
CAWGQGPGNTIYF
TGTGCCTGGGGACAGGGCCCTGGAAACACCATATATTTT
>TRBD2|large|TRBV7-3|TRBJ2-3
CASSLSGAGTDTQYF
TGTGCCAGCAGCCTTAGCGGGGCGGGAACAGATACGCAGTATTTT
>TRBD2|large|TRBV5-6|TRBJ2-2
CASSLAQGLLTGELFF
TGTGCCAGCAGCTTGGCGCAGGGACTACTCACCGGGGAGCTGTTTTTT
>TRBD1|large|TRBV7-9|TRBJ2-7
CASRRQGRNEAHEQYF
TGTGCCAGCAGAAGACAGGGGCGAAATGAGGCTCACGAGCAGTACTTC
>NA|large|TRBV27|TRBJ2-5
CASSSTGTYGETQYF
TGTGCCAGCAGTTCAACCGGGACCTACGGCGAGACCCAGTACTTC
>TRBD2|medium-sized|TRBV20-1|TRBJ2-3
CSARDRAGLGTDTQYF
TGCAGTGCTAGAGACAGAGCGGGGCTGGGCACAGATACGCAGTATTTT
>TRBD2|medium-sized|TRBV11-3|TRBJ2-1
CASSLGQLAGTHNEQFF
TGTGCCAGCAGCTTAGGCCAACTAGCGGGGACGCACAATGAGCAGTTCTTC